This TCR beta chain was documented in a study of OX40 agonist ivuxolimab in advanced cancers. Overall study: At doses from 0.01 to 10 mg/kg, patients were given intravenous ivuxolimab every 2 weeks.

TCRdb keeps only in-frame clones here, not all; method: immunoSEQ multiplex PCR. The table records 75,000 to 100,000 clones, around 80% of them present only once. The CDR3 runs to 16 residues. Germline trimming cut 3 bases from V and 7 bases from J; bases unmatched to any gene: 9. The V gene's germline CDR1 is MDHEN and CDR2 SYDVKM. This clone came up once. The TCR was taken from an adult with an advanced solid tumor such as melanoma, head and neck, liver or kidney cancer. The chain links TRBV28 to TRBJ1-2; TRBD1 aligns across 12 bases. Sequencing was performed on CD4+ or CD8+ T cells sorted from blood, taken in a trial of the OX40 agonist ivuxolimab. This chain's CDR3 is CASSFSPGTGGFGYTF. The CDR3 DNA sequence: TGTGCCAGCAGTTTCTCCCCCGGGACAGGGGGCTTTGGCTACACCTTC.